These T cell receptor beta chains were read from a single sample in a study of Ad26.COV2.S vaccination and SARS-CoV-2 variants. This table comes from immunoSEQ multiplex PCR, and its TCRdb copy is limited to in-frame clones, with some not included. Of more than 300,000 clones detected, 65% to 90% appear once; the ten largest clones hold about 10%. The input for sequencing was peripheral blood, taken in a trial of Ad26.COV2.S vaccine versus placebo. The receptors shown here come from a person between 18 and 59 years old who received the Ad26.COV2.S COVID-19 vaccine or a placebo. Each CDR3 is given with its conserved first and last residue. Each record gives: V gene, D gene, J gene, clone size, CDR3 protein, CDR3 DNA. A D gene is named only where the DNA matches it firmly. Some rows mark clone size as missing; the rest say once, few, many or name a class of expanded clone.

V gene: TRBV7-2
D gene: NA
J gene: TRBJ1-5
clone size: few
CDR3 protein: CASSLDNQPQHF
CDR3 DNA: TGTGCCAGCAGCTTAGACAATCAGCCCCAGCATTTT

V gene: TRBV2
D gene: TRBD2
J gene: TRBJ2-7
clone size: NA
CDR3 protein: CASRNGLAGGPYEQYF
CDR3 DNA: TGTGCCAGCAGAAATGGACTAGCGGGAGGGCCTTACGAGCAGTACTTC

V gene: TRBV3-1/TRBV3-2
D gene: TRBD2
J gene: TRBJ2-5
clone size: NA
CDR3 protein: CASDPLAGGKETQYF
CDR3 DNA: TGTGCCAGCGACCCCTTAGCGGGGGGGAAGGAGACCCAGTACTTC

V gene: TRBV7-2
D gene: NA
J gene: TRBJ2-7
clone size: NA
CDR3 protein: CASSPLAPQEQYF
CDR3 DNA: TGTGCCAGCAGCCCGTTGGCCCCCCAGGAGCAGTACTTC

V gene: TRBV24-1
D gene: TRBD1
J gene: TRBJ2-7
clone size: once
CDR3 protein: CATSDPSGTGGNEQYF
CDR3 DNA: TGTGCCACCAGTGATCCATCCGGGACAGGGGGTAACGAGCAGTACTTC

V gene: TRBV6-5
D gene: TRBD2
J gene: TRBJ2-3
clone size: once
CDR3 protein: CASRTERESTDTQYF
CDR3 DNA: TGTGCCAGCAGGACCGAGCGGGAGAGCACAGATACGCAGTATTTT

V gene: TRBV5-5
D gene: NA
J gene: TRBJ1-1
clone size: few
CDR3 protein: CASSLQNTEAFF
CDR3 DNA: TGTGCCAGCAGCTTGCAAAACACTGAAGCTTTCTTT

V gene: TRBV4-3
D gene: NA
J gene: TRBJ2-1
clone size: once
CDR3 protein: CASSQEESSSYNEQFF
CDR3 DNA: TGCGCCAGCAGCCAAGAAGAGTCGAGCTCCTACAATGAGCAGTTCTTC

V gene: TRBV7-2
D gene: NA
J gene: TRBJ2-3
clone size: NA
CDR3 protein: CASSSRQERDTQYF
CDR3 DNA: TGTGCCAGCAGCAGCCGACAGGAAAGAGATACGCAGTATTTT

V gene: TRBV20-1
D gene: NA
J gene: TRBJ1-1
clone size: NA
CDR3 protein: CSASSGGGMNTEAFF
CDR3 DNA: TGCAGTGCTAGTTCGGGCGGCGGGATGAACACTGAAGCTTTCTTT

V gene: TRBV6-5
D gene: TRBD1
J gene: TRBJ1-2
clone size: NA
CDR3 protein: CASSSIQGNNGYTF
CDR3 DNA: TGTGCCAGCAGTTCCATACAGGGGAATAATGGCTACACCTTC

V gene: TRBV7-9
D gene: NA
J gene: TRBJ2-5
clone size: NA
CDR3 protein: CASSRSGIKETQYF
CDR3 DNA: TGTGCCAGCAGTCGCTCGGGAATCAAAGAGACCCAGTACTTC

V gene: TRBV7-9
D gene: TRBD1
J gene: TRBJ2-3
clone size: NA
CDR3 protein: CASSLPRVGTGDSTDTQYF
CDR3 DNA: TGTGCCAGCAGCTTACCTCGGGTGGGCACAGGGGATAGCACAGATACGCAGTATTTT

V gene: TRBV7-2
D gene: TRBD2
J gene: TRBJ2-7
clone size: NA
CDR3 protein: CASRQLAGSSYEQYF
CDR3 DNA: TGTGCCAGCAGACAACTAGCGGGGAGCTCCTACGAGCAGTACTTC

V gene: TRBV6-1
D gene: TRBD1
J gene: TRBJ2-7
clone size: NA
CDR3 protein: CASSNRDRGPYEQYF
CDR3 DNA: TGTGCCAGCTCAAACCGGGACAGGGGCCCCTACGAGCAGTACTTC

V gene: TRBV24-1
D gene: NA
J gene: TRBJ2-3
clone size: NA
CDR3 protein: CATSLGGGLTDTQYF
CDR3 DNA: TGTGCCACCAGTCTGGGGGGCGGCCTCACAGATACGCAGTATTTT

V gene: TRBV3-1/TRBV3-2
D gene: TRBD1
J gene: TRBJ1-1
clone size: NA
CDR3 protein: CASSQAWDRTNTEAFF
CDR3 DNA: TGTGCCAGCAGCCAAGCGTGGGACAGGACCAACACTGAAGCTTTCTTT

V gene: TRBV7-9
D gene: NA
J gene: TRBJ2-5
clone size: NA
CDR3 protein: CASSLRGDSPTQETQYF
CDR3 DNA: TGTGCCAGCAGCTTACGGGGGGACAGTCCGACCCAAGAGACCCAGTACTTC

V gene: TRBV2
D gene: NA
J gene: TRBJ2-7
clone size: few
CDR3 protein: CASTLEGYEQYF
CDR3 DNA: TGTGCCAGCACCCTTGAGGGATACGAGCAGTACTTC

V gene: TRBV19
D gene: NA
J gene: TRBJ2-6
clone size: NA
CDR3 protein: CASSPSPGANVLTF
CDR3 DNA: TGTGCCAGTAGCCCTTCCCCTGGGGCCAACGTCCTGACTTTC

V gene: TRBV6-5
D gene: NA
J gene: TRBJ2-5
clone size: NA
CDR3 protein: CASSYFNGETQYF
CDR3 DNA: TGTGCCAGCAGTTACTTTAACGGGGAGACCCAGTACTTC

V gene: TRBV6-1
D gene: TRBD1
J gene: TRBJ2-7
clone size: NA
CDR3 protein: CASSEDRTGVSDEQYF
CDR3 DNA: TGTGCCAGCAGTGAAGACCGGACAGGGGTTTCGGACGAGCAGTACTTC

V gene: TRBV10-3
D gene: TRBD2
J gene: TRBJ2-3
clone size: NA
CDR3 protein: CAISAGGGAPSTDTQYF
CDR3 DNA: TGTGCCATCAGTGCAGGCGGGGGGGCCCCTAGCACAGATACGCAGTATTTT

V gene: TRBV28
D gene: NA
J gene: TRBJ1-1
clone size: NA
CDR3 protein: CASSSSGVMNTEAFF
CDR3 DNA: TGTGCCAGCAGTTCCTCGGGGGTAATGAACACTGAAGCTTTCTTT

V gene: TRBV18
D gene: NA
J gene: TRBJ2-5
clone size: NA
CDR3 protein: CASSPGSQETQYF
CDR3 DNA: TGTGCCAGCTCACCCGGTAGCCAAGAGACCCAGTACTTC

V gene: TRBV7-9
D gene: NA
J gene: TRBJ2-7
clone size: NA
CDR3 protein: CASSPSTGSYEQYF
CDR3 DNA: TGTGCCAGCAGCCCAAGTACCGGTTCCTACGAGCAGTACTTC

V gene: TRBV28
D gene: NA
J gene: TRBJ1-6
clone size: NA
CDR3 protein: CASLDFYNSPLHF
CDR3 DNA: TGTGCCAGCCTGGATTTCTATAATTCACCCCTCCACTTT

V gene: TRBV7-9
D gene: NA
J gene: TRBJ2-6
clone size: NA
CDR3 protein: CASSLGKWASSGANVLTF
CDR3 DNA: TGTGCCAGCAGCTTAGGCAAGTGGGCCAGCTCTGGGGCCAACGTCCTGACTTTC

V gene: TRBV5-1
D gene: TRBD1
J gene: TRBJ2-2
clone size: NA
CDR3 protein: CASSPQGVGTGELFF
CDR3 DNA: TGCGCCAGCAGCCCCCAGGGGGTTGGAACCGGGGAGCTGTTTTTT

V gene: TRBV2
D gene: NA
J gene: TRBJ2-7
clone size: NA
CDR3 protein: CASSALRNRVEQYF
CDR3 DNA: TGTGCCAGCAGCGCCCTCCGTAACAGGGTCGAGCAGTACTTC

V gene: TRBV18
D gene: NA
J gene: TRBJ2-7
clone size: many
CDR3 protein: CASSPQGDEQYF
CDR3 DNA: TGTGCCAGCTCACCTCAGGGAGACGAGCAGTACTTC

V gene: TRBV19
D gene: NA
J gene: TRBJ2-7
clone size: NA
CDR3 protein: CATEGGYEQYF
CDR3 DNA: TGTGCCACCGAGGGGGGCTACGAGCAGTACTTC

V gene: TRBV11-2
D gene: NA
J gene: TRBJ1-2
clone size: NA
CDR3 protein: CASSLGQFYGYTF
CDR3 DNA: TGTGCCAGCAGCTTAGGACAGTTCTATGGCTACACCTTC

V gene: TRBV19
D gene: NA
J gene: TRBJ1-1
clone size: NA
CDR3 protein: CASSFGGEAFF
CDR3 DNA: TGTGCCAGTAGTTTCGGGGGTGAAGCTTTCTTT

V gene: TRBV4-3
D gene: TRBD2
J gene: TRBJ2-1
clone size: NA
CDR3 protein: CASSQVAGGYNEQFF
CDR3 DNA: TGCGCCAGCAGCCAAGTAGCGGGGGGATACAATGAGCAGTTCTTC

V gene: TRBV14
D gene: TRBD2
J gene: TRBJ2-3
clone size: NA
CDR3 protein: CASSLLTSGGADTQYF
CDR3 DNA: TGTGCCAGCAGCCTTTTGACTAGCGGGGGTGCAGATACGCAGTATTTT

V gene: TRBV14
D gene: NA
J gene: TRBJ2-1
clone size: NA
CDR3 protein: CASSQVRGMGFEQFF
CDR3 DNA: TGTGCCAGCAGCCAAGTCCGAGGGATGGGGTTTGAGCAGTTCTTC

V gene: TRBV24-1
D gene: TRBD1
J gene: TRBJ1-2
clone size: NA
CDR3 protein: CATSDPDREGYTF
CDR3 DNA: TGTGCCACCAGTGATCCAGACAGGGAAGGCTACACCTTC

V gene: TRBV11-1
D gene: NA
J gene: TRBJ1-6
clone size: NA
CDR3 protein: CASSLELANSPLHF
CDR3 DNA: TGTGCCAGCAGCTTAGAACTGGCTAATTCACCCCTCCACTTT

V gene: TRBV4-2
D gene: NA
J gene: TRBJ2-7
clone size: few
CDR3 protein: CASSQESSYEQYF
CDR3 DNA: TGTGCCAGCAGCCAAGAATCGAGTTACGAGCAGTACTTC

V gene: TRBV7-9
D gene: TRBD2
J gene: TRBJ2-7
clone size: NA
CDR3 protein: CASSLGEGREQYF
CDR3 DNA: TGTGCCAGCAGCTTAGGGGAGGGGAGGGAGCAGTACTTC

V gene: TRBV6-4
D gene: TRBD1
J gene: TRBJ1-1
clone size: NA
CDR3 protein: CASSDRWQGAESGPEAFF
CDR3 DNA: TGTGCCAGCAGTGATCGGTGGCAGGGGGCGGAGTCCGGACCTGAAGCTTTCTTT

V gene: TRBV4-3
D gene: NA
J gene: TRBJ2-5
clone size: NA
CDR3 protein: CASSQGFRERETQYF
CDR3 DNA: TGCGCCAGCAGCCAAGGTTTCAGGGAGAGGGAGACCCAGTACTTC

V gene: TRBV4-3
D gene: NA
J gene: TRBJ2-7
clone size: NA
CDR3 protein: CASSQGGGGDEQYF
CDR3 DNA: TGCGCCAGCAGCCAAGGGGGAGGGGGTGACGAGCAGTACTTC

V gene: TRBV5-1
D gene: NA
J gene: TRBJ2-1
clone size: NA
CDR3 protein: CASSLGGGEQFF
CDR3 DNA: TGCGCCAGCAGCTTGGGGGGCGGTGAGCAGTTCTTC

V gene: TRBV5-5
D gene: NA
J gene: TRBJ2-2
clone size: NA
CDR3 protein: CASSTGVVTGELFF
CDR3 DNA: TGTGCCAGCAGCACAGGAGTGGTGACCGGGGAGCTGTTTTTT

V gene: TRBV27
D gene: TRBD1
J gene: TRBJ1-1
clone size: NA
CDR3 protein: CASSLSGTGNTEAFF
CDR3 DNA: TGTGCCAGCAGTTTATCAGGGACAGGGAACACTGAAGCTTTCTTT

V gene: TRBV6-5
D gene: NA
J gene: TRBJ2-7
clone size: NA
CDR3 protein: CASGVGEQYF
CDR3 DNA: TGTGCCAGCGGGGTGGGCGAGCAGTACTTC

V gene: TRBV5-1
D gene: NA
J gene: TRBJ1-1
clone size: NA
CDR3 protein: CASSLVSWDTKAFF
CDR3 DNA: TGCGCCAGCAGCTTGGTTTCTTGGGACACGAAAGCTTTCTTT